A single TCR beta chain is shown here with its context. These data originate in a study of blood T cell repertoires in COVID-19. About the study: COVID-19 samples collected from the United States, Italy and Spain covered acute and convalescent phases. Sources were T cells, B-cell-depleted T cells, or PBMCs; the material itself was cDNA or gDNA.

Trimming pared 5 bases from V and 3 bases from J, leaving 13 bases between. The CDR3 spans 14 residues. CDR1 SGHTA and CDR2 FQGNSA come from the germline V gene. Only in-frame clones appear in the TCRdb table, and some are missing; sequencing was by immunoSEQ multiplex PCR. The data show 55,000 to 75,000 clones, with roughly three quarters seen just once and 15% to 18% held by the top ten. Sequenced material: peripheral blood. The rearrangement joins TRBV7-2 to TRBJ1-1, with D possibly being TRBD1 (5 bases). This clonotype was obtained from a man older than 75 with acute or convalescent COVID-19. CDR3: CASSARVGDTEAFF. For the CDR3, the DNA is TGTGCCAGCAGCGCCAGGGTCGGAGACACTGAAGCTTTCTTT.